The text below deals with one T cell receptor beta chain. This entry is derived from a study of blood T cell repertoires in COVID-19. The wider study: Samples taken during acute and convalescent COVID-19 were collected in the United States, Italy and Spain. T cells, B-cell-depleted T cells, or PBMCs supplied cDNA or gDNA.

The V gene's germline CDR1 is KGHDR and CDR2 SFDVKD. Trimming removed 2 bases from V and 6 bases from J; junction bases left unmatched: 23. The CDR3 extends over 21 amino acids. Study processing details: For nucleated cells, counts were estimated from reference gene primer amplification. Repertoires were generated with immunoSEQ multiplex PCR, while TCRdb's copy carries only in-frame clones and drops some. From that table come the V and J calls and clone size; the DNA was used to work out D and trimming. Among 100,000 to 150,000 clones listed, about four fifths were seen once. Sequenced sample: peripheral blood. This clonotype was obtained from a woman between 50 and 59 years old with acute or convalescent COVID-19. The chain couples TRBV24-1 to TRBJ2-1, with 8 nucleotides matching TRBD2. The CDR3 DNA is TGTGCCACCAGTGATTCCGAGGTAAGGGGGAGTAGCGGGGTTCCCGGCAATGAGCAGTTCTTC. Its translation is CATSDSEVRGSSGVPGNEQFF.